Below, one TCR beta chain is given with its context. Antigen: not known. Repertoires were generated with immunoSEQ multiplex PCR, while TCRdb's copy carries only in-frame clones and drops some. Of under 65,000 clones listed, over 70% are singletons. Germline V gene lookup returns CDR1 SGDLS and CDR2 YYNGEE. The ends lost 0 bases at V and 7 bases at J; junction bases unmatched: 16. CDR3 length: 18 residues. The data belong to a study of radiation and T cells in renal cell carcinoma. Study-level background: Nephrectomy followed 15 Gy stereotactic body radiation by 4 weeks. Whole-study results and caveats: From baseline, blood top tumor clonotypes peaked at 2 weeks post-radiation.

Regarding time point: baseline pretreatment blood. Documented treatment: 15 Gy SBRT to primary tumor, nephrectomy 4 weeks later. Blood was sampled at baseline, 2 weeks and 4 weeks after SBRT. Clear cell pathology was present in this patient's renal cell carcinoma. The chain links TRBV9 to TRBJ1-3, with 7 bases identical to TRBD1. Source: blood, taken from a patient whose treatment included radiotherapy and nephrectomy. The clonotype originates from a man in his 60s with renal cell carcinoma. This CDR3 reads CASSVASGKGAVGNTIYF. The CDR3 nucleotides read TGTGCCAGCAGCGTAGCTTCTGGGAAGGGGGCCGTCGGGAACACCATATATTTT. Variable domain in full (rest from reference TRBV9 and TRBJ1-3): DSGVTQTPKHLITATGQRVTLRCSPRSGDLSVYWYQQSLDQGLQFLIQYYNGEERAKGNILERFSAQQFPDLHSELNLSSLELGDSALYFCASSVASGKGAVGNTIYFGEGSWLTVV.